This section outlines one T cell receptor (beta chain) sequence together with its context. Time point indicated: sample taken at primary tumor resection. The study sequenced unsorted whole RNA from tumor, nontumor lung or frozen PBMC. This record comes from a study of spatial heterogeneity in lung cancer. The J segment lost 8 bases and the V segment lost 2 bases, leaving 11 bases of the junction unmatched. CDR3 length: 15 residues. Per germline, CDR1 SGHTA and CDR2 FQGNSA. TCRdb used MiXCR to reprocess the 5' RACE reads, holding one entry per CDR3 protein. The sample lists some 23,000 distinct CDR3 sequences, roughly 7% occurring once.

The sequencing here drew on PBMCs, taken at surgery. This clonotype was sampled from a male donor with early-stage non-small cell lung cancer. The rearrangement uses TRBV7-2 and TRBJ2-5; 7 nucleotides agree with TRBD2. The CDR3 spells CASSLRRAGYETQYF. In DNA, the CDR3 is TGTGCCAGCAGCTTAAGGCGAGCGGGGTATGAAACCCAGTACTTC.